The sequence of this T cell receptor (beta chain) was determined in a study of blood T cell repertoires in COVID-19. Study at large: The analysed material was cDNA or gDNA that came from T cells, B-cell-depleted T cells, or PBMCs.

This clone was detected only once. V dropped 6 bases and J dropped 3 bases, with 6 bases sitting between them. Germline assignment: CDR1 MDHEN and CDR2 SYDVKM. This CDR3 is built from 13 residues. Repertoires were generated with immunoSEQ multiplex PCR, while TCRdb's copy carries only in-frame clones and drops some. The repertoire has tens of thousands of clones, around 74% of them found once; the top ten carry 6% to 8%. This receptor was taken from a woman in her 70s with active or convalescent COVID-19. V usage is TRBV28 and J usage is TRBJ1-6; no clear D gene. What was sequenced was peripheral blood. The CDR3 loop is CASRQNYNSPLHF. Here the CDR3 DNA reads TGTGCCAGCAGACAGAACTATAATTCACCCCTCCACTTT.